A selection of T cell receptor beta chains follows, all from one sample in a study of neurological immune-mediated disorders. Each CDR3 protein gets one entry after TCRdb re-called the 5' RACE reads with MiXCR. Of about 53,000 distinct CDR3 sequences in the sample, more than 7% were seen once. Sample: PBMCs. The receptors stem from a woman aged 40 to 50 in good health. Both conserved end residues are part of each CDR3. D genes are given only for firm matches. The size entry is marked missing in some rows and otherwise reads once, few, many or a size class.

J gene	V gene	clone size	D gene	CDR3 length	CDR3 DNA	CDR3 protein
TRBJ1-1	TRBV12-3/TRBV12-4	many	TRBD1	14	TGTGCCAGCTCGTCACAGGGGATCAACACTGAAGCTTTCTTT	CASSSQGINTEAFF
TRBJ1-2	TRBV4-3	many	TRBD1	16	TGCGCCAGCAGCCAGGAGACACAGGGGGATATCTATGGCTACACCTTC	CASSQETQGDIYGYTF
TRBJ2-5	TRBV4-1	many	.	17	TGCGCCAGCAGCCAAGATGATAGGAGACAGGCACAAGAGACCCAGTACTTC	CASSQDDRRQAQETQYF
TRBJ1-6	TRBV12-3/TRBV12-4	many	.	12	TGTGCCAGCGCAGGGACTGATTCACCCCTCCACTTT	CASAGTDSPLHF
TRBJ2-3	TRBV5-1	many	TRBD2	15	TGCGCCAGCAGCTACATAGCGGGGGCCACAGATACGCAGTATTTT	CASSYIAGATDTQYF
TRBJ1-5	TRBV21-1	many	.	14	TGTGCCAGCAGCAGGGACAGGCTCAATCAGCCCCAGCATTTT	CASSRDRLNQPQHF
TRBJ1-1	TRBV4-3	many	.	14	TGCGCCAGCAGCCCTTCGCCCGCGGGAACTGAAGCTTTCTTT	CASSPSPAGTEAFF
TRBJ1-3	TRBV18	.	.	14	TGTGCCAGCTCACCGCGGGAAGCCGGAAACACCATATATTTT	CASSPREAGNTIYF
TRBJ2-7	TRBV9	many	.	15	TGTGCCAGCAGCGTAGGGGGCGGCCAGGCCGACCTTCGGTACTTC	CASSVGGGQADLRYF
TRBJ1-1	TRBV10-3	many	TRBD1	10	TGTGCCATCAGGGACAGGGAGGCTTTCTTT	CAIRDREAFF
TRBJ2-1	TRBV9	many	.	15	TGTGCCAGCAGCAATCGAGGGACGGAGAACAATGAGCAGTTCTTC	CASSNRGTENNEQFF
TRBJ2-1	TRBV27	many	TRBD1	14	TGTGCCAGCAGAAAGACAGGGCGACACAATGAGCAGTTCTTC	CASRKTGRHNEQFF
TRBJ1-1	TRBV4-1	many	.	12	TGCGCCAGCAGCCAACGGGGCACTGAAGCTTTCTTT	CASSQRGTEAFF
TRBJ1-2	TRBV5-1	many	.	14	TGCGCCAGCAGCTTCAATCAGGGGCTGAATGGCTACACCTTC	CASSFNQGLNGYTF
TRBJ2-4	TRBV20-1	many	TRBD2	14	TGCAGTGCTACGGGGGGAAATTCCAAAAACATTCAGTACTTC	CSATGGNSKNIQYF
TRBJ1-1	TRBV20-1	many	TRBD1	13	TGCAGTGCTGGGAGACAGGGACAAACTGAAGCTTTCTTT	CSAGRQGQTEAFF
TRBJ2-5	TRBV25-1	many	TRBD2	19	TGTGCCACCACTTTCCCCCCAACTAGCGGGAGGCCCACGGGGGAGACCCAGTACTTC	CATTFPPTSGRPTGETQYF
TRBJ2-3	TRBV15	many	TRBD2	17	TGTGCCACCAGCAGAGATCGGCTAGCGGGACTCACAGATACGCAGTATTTT	CATSRDRLAGLTDTQYF
TRBJ2-7	TRBV5-1	many	.	14	TGCGCCAGCAGCTTTGGGGGAGGCGGCCACGAGCAGTACTTC	CASSFGGGGHEQYF
TRBJ1-6	TRBV5-1	.	TRBD1	15	TGCGCCAGCAGCAGGAGGGACAGGGACAATTCACCCCTCCACTTT	CASSRRDRDNSPLHF
TRBJ2-7	TRBV29-1	many	TRBD2	12	TGCAGCGTTGAATTGACTAGCAGCGAGCAGTACTTC	CSVELTSSEQYF
TRBJ2-3	TRBV9	.	.	16	TGTGCCAGCAGCGTCGGACTGGCCGGGGGCATAGATACCCAGTATTTT	CASSVGLAGGIDTQYF
TRBJ1-2	TRBV4-3	many	.	13	TGCGCCAGCAGCCTCTTTGGGGAGGGTGGCTACACCTTC	CASSLFGEGGYTF
TRBJ1-1	TRBV4-1	many	.	15	TGCGCCAGCAGCCAAGATCCGGGTCGGTCTGATGAAGCTTTCTTT	CASSQDPGRSDEAFF
TRBJ2-7	TRBV6-5	few	.	12	TGTGCCAGCAGCCAGGGACGGGAAGAGCAGTACTTC	CASSQGREEQYF
TRBJ2-5	TRBV7-7	many	.	15	TGTGCCAGCAGCTTAGCGCTGGTTGGGCAAGAGACCCAGTACTTC	CASSLALVGQETQYF
TRBJ1-1	TRBV6-5	many	TRBD1	17	TGTGCCAGCAGGACCCCAGGGGGCAAAGGGATAGACACTGAAGCTTTCTTT	CASRTPGGKGIDTEAFF
TRBJ2-7	TRBV7-2	many	.	14	TGTGCCAGCAGCTTAGCGCATCCCGACTACGAGCAGTACTTC	CASSLAHPDYEQYF
TRBJ2-2	TRBV5-4	many	TRBD2	17	TGTGCCAGCAGGCTGGGGCTAGCGGGGGGAAACACCGGGGAGCTGTTTTTT	CASRLGLAGGNTGELFF
TRBJ2-3	TRBV7-2	many	TRBD2	19	TGTGCCAGCAGCTGGCCCGGGACTAGCGGGAGCGATGGCACAGATACGCAGTATTTT	CASSWPGTSGSDGTDTQYF
TRBJ2-7	TRBV5-6	many	.	12	TGTGCCAGCAGCTTGGGTATCTACGAGCAGTACTTC	CASSLGIYEQYF
TRBJ2-2	TRBV12-5	many	TRBD2	16	TGTGCTAGTGGTTTGGTCCCGGGGGGGGACACCGGGGAGCTGTTTTTT	CASGLVPGGDTGELFF
TRBJ2-7	TRBV4-3	many	TRBD1	15	TGCGCCAGCAGCCAAGAACAGGGGATTTTCTACGAGCAGTACTTC	CASSQEQGIFYEQYF
TRBJ2-3	TRBV7-3	few	TRBD1	16	TGTGCCAGCAGCGTCCAGGGGACAGAAAGCACAGATACGCAGTATTTT	CASSVQGTESTDTQYF
TRBJ2-1	TRBV5-1	many	.	12	TGCGCCAGCAGCTTGAATAGCGGAGAGCAGTTCTTC	CASSLNSGEQFF
TRBJ2-7	TRBV20-1	many	TRBD2	13	TGCAGTGGGATTAGCGGGGCGGCGGCCGAGCAGTACTTC	CSGISGAAAEQYF
TRBJ2-2	TRBV11-1	many	TRBD1	17	TGTGCCAGCAGCCCGTCGTTACAGGGGGCGTTAGCCGGGGAGCTGTTTTTT	CASSPSLQGALAGELFF
TRBJ1-4	TRBV6-5	many	TRBD1	15	TGTGCCAGCAGGGAACTAACAGGGGTTAATGAAAAACTGTTTTTT	CASRELTGVNEKLFF
TRBJ1-1	TRBV4-3	many	TRBD1	16	TGCGCCAGCAGCCAGGACCCGGGACAGGGGACCGGTAGGGCTTTCTTT	CASSQDPGQGTGRAFF
TRBJ2-2	TRBV20-1	.	TRBD2	15	TGCAGTGCTGGACGACTAGCGGGAGGGACCGGGGAGCTGTTTTTT	CSAGRLAGGTGELFF
TRBJ2-3	TRBV10-3	.	.	19	TGTGCCATCAGTGAGTCGCCCCTTTGGTCGCTCCCCCCCACAGATACGCAGTATTTT	CAISESPLWSLPPTDTQYF
TRBJ2-7	TRBV5-1	many	.	13	TGCGCCAGCAGCCCGCCTTCGGAAATCGAGCAGTACTTC	CASSPPSEIEQYF
TRBJ2-5	TRBV6-2/TRBV6-3	many	TRBD1	15	TGTGCCAGCAGTTACGGGACAGGGGTCCAAGAGACCCAGTACTTC	CASSYGTGVQETQYF
TRBJ1-1	TRBV27	many	.	13	TGTGCCAGCAGTCGCTTAAGGGACACTGAAGCTTTCTTT	CASSRLRDTEAFF
TRBJ2-1	TRBV6-2/TRBV6-3	few	TRBD1	16	TGTGCCAGCAGCAGAGTTCCGGGACAGGGGGGGGGTGAGCAGTTCTTC	CASSRVPGQGGGEQFF
TRBJ1-2	TRBV29-1	many	.	13	TGCAGCACTGGGGAAGAGGTGGAAGGGAGCTACACCTTC	CSTGEEVEGSYTF
TRBJ1-6	TRBV5-1	many	.	13	TGCGCCAGCAGGACAGCCGAGGAGTCACCCCTCCACTTT	CASRTAEESPLHF
TRBJ2-3	TRBV20-1	many	.	15	TGCAGTGCTAGTCGGTGGGGACGGACCAGCGATACGCAGTATTTT	CSASRWGRTSDTQYF
TRBJ1-1	TRBV5-1	many	.	16	TGCGCCAGCAGCTTGACACCGACAGCAATGAACACTGAAGCTTTCTTT	CASSLTPTAMNTEAFF
TRBJ1-2	TRBV5-1	many	.	13	TGCGCCAGCAGGGAAGGGGATGATGGTGGCTACACCTTC	CASREGDDGGYTF
TRBJ1-1	TRBV24-1	many	.	13	TGTGCCACCAGTGATGGGACGGAGGATGAAGCTTTCTTT	CATSDGTEDEAFF
TRBJ2-6	TRBV10-3	many	.	19	TGTGCCATCAGTGAGTCGAAGCTTACGACCTCTTCTGGGGCCAACGTCCTGACTTTC	CAISESKLTTSSGANVLTF
TRBJ1-2	TRBV19	many	TRBD1	14	TGTGCCAGTGATACAGGGGGCGTAAACTATGGCTACACCTTC	CASDTGGVNYGYTF
TRBJ1-2	TRBV6-5	.	TRBD1	16	TGTGCCAGCAGTTACGTGGGACAGGGTATTAGATATGGCTACACCTTC	CASSYVGQGIRYGYTF
TRBJ1-6	TRBV4-2	many	.	17	TGTGCCAGCAGCCAAGAAGCCAGGAGCTCCTATAATTCACCCCTCCACTTT	CASSQEARSSYNSPLHF
TRBJ2-7	TRBV5-1	many	TRBD2	15	TGCGCCAGCAGCTACAGCGGGGGGGACTCCTACGAGCAGTACTTC	CASSYSGGDSYEQYF